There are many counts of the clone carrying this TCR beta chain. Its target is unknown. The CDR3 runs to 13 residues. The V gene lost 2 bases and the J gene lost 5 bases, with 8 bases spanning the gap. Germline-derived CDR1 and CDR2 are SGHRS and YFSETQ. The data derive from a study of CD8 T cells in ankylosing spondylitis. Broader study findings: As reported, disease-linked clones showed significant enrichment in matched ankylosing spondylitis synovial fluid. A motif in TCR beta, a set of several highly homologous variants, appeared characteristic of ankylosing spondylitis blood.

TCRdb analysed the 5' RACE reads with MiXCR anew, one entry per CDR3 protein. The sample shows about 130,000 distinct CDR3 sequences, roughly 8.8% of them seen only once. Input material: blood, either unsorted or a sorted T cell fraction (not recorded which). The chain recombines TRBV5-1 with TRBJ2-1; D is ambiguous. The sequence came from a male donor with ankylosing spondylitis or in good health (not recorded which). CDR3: CASSFFRNNEQFF. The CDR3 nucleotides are TGCGCCAGCAGCTTCTTCAGGAACAATGAGCAGTTCTTC.